This TCR beta chain appears in the sequencing data of a study of T cells in Graves' hyperthyroidism and ophthalmopathy. The study's findings and limits: Blood also contained most expanded thyroid clonotypes above 0.001.

This clonotype was detected ten times or more. The antigen is not known. The CDR3 is made up of 14 amino acids. The V end was cut by 3 bases, the J end by 9 bases, with 15 bases between. If no ophthalmopathy progression occurred within 18 months, Graves' hyperthyroidism was stable. Patients were excluded for uncontrolled infection, other autoimmune disease, pregnancy or lactation. TCR beta CDR3 regions were amplified from RNA. Initially, a first-round RT-PCR of the TCR CDR3 employed the HTBI primer set. TCRdb ran MiXCR on the multiplex PCR reads and lists one entry per CDR3 protein. The repertoire holds about 95,000 distinct CDR3 sequences, approximately 42% seen once, with about 10% in the top ten.

This TCR was sampled from a woman in her twenties or thirties with Graves' hyperthyroidism. The chain employs TRBV12-3 or TRBV12-4 and TRBJ1-5; D not certain. Sequenced sample: peripheral blood or thyroid tissue (not recorded which). The CDR3 spells CASSFLVLPGPQHF. CDR3 in DNA: TGTGCCAGCAGTTTTTTGGTTCTCCCGGGGCCCCAGCATTTT.